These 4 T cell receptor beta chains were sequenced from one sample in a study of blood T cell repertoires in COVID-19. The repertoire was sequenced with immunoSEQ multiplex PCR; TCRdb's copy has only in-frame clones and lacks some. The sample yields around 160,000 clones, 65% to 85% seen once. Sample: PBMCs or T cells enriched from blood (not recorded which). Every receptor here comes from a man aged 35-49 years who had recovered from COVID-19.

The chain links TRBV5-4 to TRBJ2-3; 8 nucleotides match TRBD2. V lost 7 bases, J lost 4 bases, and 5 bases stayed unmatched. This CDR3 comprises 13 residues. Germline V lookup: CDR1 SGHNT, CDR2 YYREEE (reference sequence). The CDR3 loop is CASFGRGADTQYF. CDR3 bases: TGTGCCAGCTTCGGGCGGGGGGCAGATACGCAGTATTTT.

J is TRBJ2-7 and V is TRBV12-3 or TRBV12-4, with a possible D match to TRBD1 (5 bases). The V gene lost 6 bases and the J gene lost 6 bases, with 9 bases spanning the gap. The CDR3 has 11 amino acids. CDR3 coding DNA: TGTGCCAGCAGCTCTAGGGGCGAGCAGTACTTC. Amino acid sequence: CASSSRGEQYF.

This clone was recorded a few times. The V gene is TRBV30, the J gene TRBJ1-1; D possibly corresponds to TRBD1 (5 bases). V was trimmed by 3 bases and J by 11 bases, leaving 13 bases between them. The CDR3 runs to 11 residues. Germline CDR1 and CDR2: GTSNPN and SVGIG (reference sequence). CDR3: CAWSTGFAAFF. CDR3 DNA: TGTGCCTGGAGCACAGGATTCGCCGCTTTCTTT.

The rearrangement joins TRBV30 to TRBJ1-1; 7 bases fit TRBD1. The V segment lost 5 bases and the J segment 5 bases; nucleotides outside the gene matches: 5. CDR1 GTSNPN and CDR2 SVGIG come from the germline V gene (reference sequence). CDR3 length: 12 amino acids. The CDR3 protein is CAWATGVTEAFF. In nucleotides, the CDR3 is TGTGCCTGGGCAACAGGGGTTACTGAAGCTTTCTTT.